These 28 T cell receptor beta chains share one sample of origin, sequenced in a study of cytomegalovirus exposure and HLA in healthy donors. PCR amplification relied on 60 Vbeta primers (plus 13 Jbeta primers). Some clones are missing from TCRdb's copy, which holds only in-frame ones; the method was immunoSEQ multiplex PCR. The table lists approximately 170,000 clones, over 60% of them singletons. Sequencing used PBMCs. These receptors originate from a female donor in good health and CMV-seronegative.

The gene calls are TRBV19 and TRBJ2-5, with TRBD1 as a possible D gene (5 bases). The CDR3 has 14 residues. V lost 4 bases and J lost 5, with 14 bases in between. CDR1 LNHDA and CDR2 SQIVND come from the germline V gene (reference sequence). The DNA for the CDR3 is TGTGCCAGTAGTACGGACGGGCCAGGGGAGACCCAGTACTTC. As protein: CASSTDGPGETQYF.

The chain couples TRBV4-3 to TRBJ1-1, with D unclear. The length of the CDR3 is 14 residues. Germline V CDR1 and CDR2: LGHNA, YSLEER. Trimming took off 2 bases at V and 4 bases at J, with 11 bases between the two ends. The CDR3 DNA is TGCGCCAGCAGCCAATTTACTACAACCACTGAAGCTTTCTTT. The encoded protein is CASSQFTTTTEAFF.

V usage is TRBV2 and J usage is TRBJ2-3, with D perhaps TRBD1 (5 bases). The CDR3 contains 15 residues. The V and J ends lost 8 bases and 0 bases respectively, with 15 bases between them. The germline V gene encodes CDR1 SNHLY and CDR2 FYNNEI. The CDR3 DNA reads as TGTGCCAGCCATAGGGGAACGCCTAGCACAGATACGCAGTATTTT. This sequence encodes CASHRGTPSTDTQYF.

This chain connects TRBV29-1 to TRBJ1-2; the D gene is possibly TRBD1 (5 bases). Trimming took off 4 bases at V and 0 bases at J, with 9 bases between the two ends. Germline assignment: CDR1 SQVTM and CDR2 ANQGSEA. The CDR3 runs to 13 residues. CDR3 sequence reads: CSVGGRANYGYTF. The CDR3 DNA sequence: TGCAGCGTTGGGGGCAGAGCTAACTATGGCTACACCTTC.

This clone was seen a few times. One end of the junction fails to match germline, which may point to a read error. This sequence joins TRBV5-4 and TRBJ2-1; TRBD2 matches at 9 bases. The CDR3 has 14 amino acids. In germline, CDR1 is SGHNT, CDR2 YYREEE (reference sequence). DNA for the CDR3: TGCGCCAGCAGCCAAGCGGGGGGATACAATGAGCAGTTCTTC. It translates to CASSQAGGYNEQFF. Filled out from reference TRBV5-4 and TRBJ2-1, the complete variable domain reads ETGVTQSPTHLIKTRGQQVTLRCSSQSGHNTVSWYQQALGQGPQFIFQYYREEENGRGNFPPRFSGLQFPNYSSELNVNALELDDSALYLCASSQAGGYNEQFFGPGTRLTVL.

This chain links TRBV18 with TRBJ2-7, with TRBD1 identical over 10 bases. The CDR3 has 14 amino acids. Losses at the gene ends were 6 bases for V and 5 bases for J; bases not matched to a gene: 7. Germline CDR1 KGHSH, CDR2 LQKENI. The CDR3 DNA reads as TGTGCCAGCTCGCGACAGGGGGCGTCCGACGAGCAGTACTTC. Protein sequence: CASSRQGASDEQYF.

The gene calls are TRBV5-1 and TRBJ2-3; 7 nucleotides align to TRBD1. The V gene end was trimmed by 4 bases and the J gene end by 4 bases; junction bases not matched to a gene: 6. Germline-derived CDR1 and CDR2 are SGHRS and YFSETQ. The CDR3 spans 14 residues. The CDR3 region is CASSPDRVADTQYF. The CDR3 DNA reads TGCGCCAGCAGCCCCGACAGGGTCGCAGATACGCAGTATTTT.

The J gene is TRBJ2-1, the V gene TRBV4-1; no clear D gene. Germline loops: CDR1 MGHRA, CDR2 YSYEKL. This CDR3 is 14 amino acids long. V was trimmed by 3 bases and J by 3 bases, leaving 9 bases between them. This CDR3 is CASSHVGSYNEQFF. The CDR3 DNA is TGCGCCAGCAGCCACGTTGGCAGCTACAATGAGCAGTTCTTC.

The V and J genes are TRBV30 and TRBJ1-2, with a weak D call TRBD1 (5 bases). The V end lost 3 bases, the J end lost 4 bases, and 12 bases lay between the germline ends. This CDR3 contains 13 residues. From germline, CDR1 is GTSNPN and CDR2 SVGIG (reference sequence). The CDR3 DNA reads TGTGCCTGGAGCATCCAGGGTGCCTATGGCTACACCTTC. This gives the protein CAWSIQGAYGYTF.

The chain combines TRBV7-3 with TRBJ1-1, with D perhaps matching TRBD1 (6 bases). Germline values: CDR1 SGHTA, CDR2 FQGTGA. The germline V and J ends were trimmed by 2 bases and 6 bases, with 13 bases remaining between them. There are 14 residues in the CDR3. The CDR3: CASSLSHRASEAFF. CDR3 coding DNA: TGTGCCAGCAGCTTATCTCACAGGGCCTCTGAAGCTTTCTTT.

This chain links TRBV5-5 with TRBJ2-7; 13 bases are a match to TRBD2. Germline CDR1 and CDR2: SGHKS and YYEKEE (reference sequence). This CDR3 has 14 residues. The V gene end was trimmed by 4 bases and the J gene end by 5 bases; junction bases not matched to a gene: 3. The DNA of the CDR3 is TGTGCCAGCAGCGCGGGACTAGCGGGAAACGAGCAGTACTTC. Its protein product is CASSAGLAGNEQYF.

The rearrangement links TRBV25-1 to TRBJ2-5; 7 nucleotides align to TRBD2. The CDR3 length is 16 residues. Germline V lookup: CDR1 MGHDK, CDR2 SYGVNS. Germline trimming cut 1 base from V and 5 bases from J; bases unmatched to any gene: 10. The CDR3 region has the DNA TGTGCCAGCAGTGAATCCCCCCTGACTAGCAGGGAGACCCAGTACTTC. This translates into CASSESPLTSRETQYF.

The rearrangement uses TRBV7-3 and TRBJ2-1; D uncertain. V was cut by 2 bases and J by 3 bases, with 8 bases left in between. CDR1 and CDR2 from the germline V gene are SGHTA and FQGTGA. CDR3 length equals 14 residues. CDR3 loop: CASSLASNYNEQFF. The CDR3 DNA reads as TGTGCCAGCAGCTTAGCCAGTAACTACAATGAGCAGTTCTTC.

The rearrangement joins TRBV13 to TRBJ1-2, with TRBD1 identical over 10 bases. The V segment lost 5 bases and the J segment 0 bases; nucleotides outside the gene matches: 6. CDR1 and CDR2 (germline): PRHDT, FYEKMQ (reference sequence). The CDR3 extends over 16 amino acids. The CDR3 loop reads CASSLLTGGPNYGYTF. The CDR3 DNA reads TGTGCCAGCAGCCTACTGACAGGGGGCCCTAACTATGGCTACACCTTC.

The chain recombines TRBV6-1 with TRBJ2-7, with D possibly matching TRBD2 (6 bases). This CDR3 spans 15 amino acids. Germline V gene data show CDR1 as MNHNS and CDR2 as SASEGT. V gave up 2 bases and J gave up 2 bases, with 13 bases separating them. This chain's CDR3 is CASSELGGITYEQYF. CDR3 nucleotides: TGTGCCAGCAGTGAATTGGGCGGGATTACCTACGAGCAGTACTTC.

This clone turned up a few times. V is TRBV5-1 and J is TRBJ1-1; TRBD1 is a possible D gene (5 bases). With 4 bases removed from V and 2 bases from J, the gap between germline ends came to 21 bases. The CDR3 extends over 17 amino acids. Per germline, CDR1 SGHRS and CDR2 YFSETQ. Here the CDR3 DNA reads TGCGCCAGCAGCCCTACAGGTAGTAAAGGGACTAACACTGAAGCTTTCTTT. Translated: CASSPTGSKGTNTEAFF. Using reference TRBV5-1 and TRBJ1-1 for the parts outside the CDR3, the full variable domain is KAGVTQTPRYLIKTRGQQVTLSCSPISGHRSVSWYQQTPGQGLQFLFEYFSETQRNKGNFPGRFSGRQFSNSRSEMNVSTLELGDSALYLCASSPTGSKGTNTEAFFGQGTRLTVV.

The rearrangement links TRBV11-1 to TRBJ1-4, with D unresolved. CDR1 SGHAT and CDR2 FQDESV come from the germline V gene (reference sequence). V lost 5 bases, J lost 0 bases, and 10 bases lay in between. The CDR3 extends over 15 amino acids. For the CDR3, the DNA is TGTGCCAGCAGCCCTCGCCGGGCAACTAATGAAAAACTGTTTTTT. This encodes CASSPRRATNEKLFF.

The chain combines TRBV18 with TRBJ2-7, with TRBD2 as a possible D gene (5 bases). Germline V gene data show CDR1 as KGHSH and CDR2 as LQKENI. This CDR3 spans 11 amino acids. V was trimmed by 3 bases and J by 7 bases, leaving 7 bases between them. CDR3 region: CASSPSGEQYF. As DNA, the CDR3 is TGTGCCAGCTCACCCTCGGGGGAGCAGTACTTC.

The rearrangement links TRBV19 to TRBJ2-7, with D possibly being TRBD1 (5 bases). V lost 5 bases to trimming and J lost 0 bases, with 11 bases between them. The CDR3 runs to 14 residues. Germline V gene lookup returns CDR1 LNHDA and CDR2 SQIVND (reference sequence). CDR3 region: CASSLNRYSYEQYF. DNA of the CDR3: TGTGCCAGTAGTCTAAACAGGTACTCCTACGAGCAGTACTTC.

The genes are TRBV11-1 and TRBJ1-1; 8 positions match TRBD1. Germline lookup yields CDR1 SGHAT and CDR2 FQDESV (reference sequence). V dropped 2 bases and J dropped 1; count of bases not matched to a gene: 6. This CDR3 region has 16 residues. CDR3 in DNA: TGTGCCAGCAGCTTATTTACCGGGACAGGGAACACTGAAGCTTTCTTT. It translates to CASSLFTGTGNTEAFF.

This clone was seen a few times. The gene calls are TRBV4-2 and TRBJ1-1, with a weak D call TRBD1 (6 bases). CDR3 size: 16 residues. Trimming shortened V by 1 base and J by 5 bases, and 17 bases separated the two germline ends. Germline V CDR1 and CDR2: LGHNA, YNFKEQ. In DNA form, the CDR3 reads TGTGCCAGCAGCCAAGTGGGTCGGGGGGGCGGGACTGAAGCTTTCTTT. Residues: CASSQVGRGGGTEAFF.

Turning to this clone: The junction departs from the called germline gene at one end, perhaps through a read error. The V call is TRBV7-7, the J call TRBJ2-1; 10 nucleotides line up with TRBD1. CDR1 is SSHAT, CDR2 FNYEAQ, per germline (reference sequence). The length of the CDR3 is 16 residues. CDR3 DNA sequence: TGTGCTAGCAGCCAAGGACAGGGGGGGGGATACAATGAGCAGTTCTTC. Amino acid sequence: CASSQGQGGGYNEQFF.

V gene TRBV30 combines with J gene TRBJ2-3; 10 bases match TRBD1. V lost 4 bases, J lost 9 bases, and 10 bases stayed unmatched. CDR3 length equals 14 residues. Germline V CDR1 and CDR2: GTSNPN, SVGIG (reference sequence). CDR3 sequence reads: CAWKGQGTLATQYF. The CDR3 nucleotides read TGTGCCTGGAAGGGACAGGGGACCCTCGCGACGCAGTATTTT.

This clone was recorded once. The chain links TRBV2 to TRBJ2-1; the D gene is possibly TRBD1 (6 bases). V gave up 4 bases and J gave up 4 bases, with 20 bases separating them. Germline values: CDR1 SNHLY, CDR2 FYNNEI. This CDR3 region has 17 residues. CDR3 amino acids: CASSGDTQGEGYNEQFF. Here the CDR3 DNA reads TGTGCCAGCAGTGGAGATACACAGGGAGAGGGGTACAATGAGCAGTTCTTC.

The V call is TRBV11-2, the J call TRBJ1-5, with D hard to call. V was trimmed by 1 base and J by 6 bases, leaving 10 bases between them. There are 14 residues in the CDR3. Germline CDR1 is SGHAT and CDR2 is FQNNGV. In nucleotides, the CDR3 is TGTGCCAGCAGCTTAGCATCTGAGGGTCAGCCCCAGCATTTT. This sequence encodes CASSLASEGQPQHF.

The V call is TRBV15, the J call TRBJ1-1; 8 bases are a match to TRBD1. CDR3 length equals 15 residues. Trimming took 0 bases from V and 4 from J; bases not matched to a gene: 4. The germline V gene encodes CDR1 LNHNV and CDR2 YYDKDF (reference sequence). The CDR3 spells CATSRDQGAPTEAFF. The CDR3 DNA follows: TGTGCCACCAGCAGAGATCAGGGGGCGCCCACTGAAGCTTTCTTT. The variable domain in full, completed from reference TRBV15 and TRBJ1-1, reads DAMVIQNPRYQVTQFGKPVTLSCSQTLNHNVMYWYQQKSSQAPKLLFHYYDKDFNNEADTPDNFQSRRPNTSFCFLDIRSPGLGDTAMYLCATSRDQGAPTEAFFGQGTRLTVV.

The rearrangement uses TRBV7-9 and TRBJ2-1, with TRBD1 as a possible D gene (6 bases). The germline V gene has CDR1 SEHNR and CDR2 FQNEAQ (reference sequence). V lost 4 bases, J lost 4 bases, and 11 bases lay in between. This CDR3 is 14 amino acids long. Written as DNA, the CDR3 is TGTGCCAGCAGCTCGGACAGACGGTACAATGAGCAGTTCTTC. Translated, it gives CASSSDRRYNEQFF.

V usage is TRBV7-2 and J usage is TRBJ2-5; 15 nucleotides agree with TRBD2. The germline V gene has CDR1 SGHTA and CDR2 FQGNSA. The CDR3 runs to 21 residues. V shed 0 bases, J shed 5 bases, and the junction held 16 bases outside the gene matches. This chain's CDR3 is CASSLAPPGWTSGGASETQYF. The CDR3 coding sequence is TGTGCCAGCAGCTTAGCTCCTCCGGGGTGGACTAGCGGGGGGGCCTCGGAGACCCAGTACTTC.